These 3 T cell receptor beta chains were all obtained from the same sample, sequenced in a study of T cells expressing NK-cell markers. TCRdb re-called the 5' RACE reads and gives one entry per CDR3 protein, without DNA. The sample features about 370,000 distinct CDR3 sequences, with roughly a tenth in its top ten. The sample taken for sequencing was blood T cells: a sorted CD56 or NKG2C T cell subset, CD4+ or CD8+ T cells, or bulk PBMC T cells (not recorded which). Receptors were obtained from a woman in her fifties or sixties in good health.

V usage is TRBV5-1 and J usage is TRBJ2-1; TCRdb names TRBD2, which stays unverified in the absence of DNA. The length of the CDR3 is 17 residues. From germline, CDR1 is SGHRS and CDR2 YFSETQ. This CDR3 reads CASSFLAGGSSGNEQFF.

This CDR3 is CASSPQTGGEAFF. The V call is TRBV11-1, the J call TRBJ1-1; lacking DNA, the TRBD1 call made by TCRdb goes unchecked. The CDR3 has 13 residues. Germline lookup yields CDR1 SGHAT and CDR2 FQDESV (reference sequence). The variable domain in full, with the rest retrieved from reference TRBV11-1 and TRBJ1-1, is EAEVAQSPRYKITEKSQAVAFWCDPISGHATLYWYRQILGQGPELLVQFQDESVVDDSQLPKDRFSAERLKGVDSTLKIQPAELGDSAMYLCASSPQTGGEAFFGQGTRLTVV.

V and J are TRBV19 and TRBJ1-5; TCRdb's D call, TRBD1, is unchecked because there is no DNA. Germline-derived CDR1 and CDR2 are LNHDA and SQIVND (reference sequence). The CDR3 totals 14 residues. CDR3 residues: CASSISPPGQPQHF.